These 28 T cell receptor beta chains share one sample of origin, sequenced in a study of T cell repertoires in cytomegalovirus infection. TCRdb re-called the reads through MiXCR, storing one row per CDR3 protein. The sample yields fewer than 300,000 distinct CDR3 sequences, roughly 25% seen once. Sequencing input: PBMCs. These receptors all come from a human donor in good health (CMV status not recorded). Some clones in this sample may be carry-over from other donors' samples.

The chain recombines TRBV6-1 with TRBJ1-1; 7 bases align to TRBD1. The trim removed 5 bases at V and 5 bases at J, leaving 5 bases unmatched. Germline CDR1 MNHNS, CDR2 SASEGT. The CDR3 consists of 13 residues. CDR3 residues: CASSPTGQTEAFF. The CDR3 DNA sequence: TGTGCCAGCAGTCCGACAGGGCAGACTGAAGCTTTCTTT.

In this sample, this clonotype turned up a few times. The chain joins TRBV29-1 to TRBJ1-1; 7 nucleotides agree with TRBD1. This CDR3 region has 14 residues. The germline CDR1 and CDR2 sequences are SQVTM and ANQGSEA. Trimming took 6 bases from V and 3 from J; bases not matched to a gene: 10. CDR3 sequence: CSVSPGTADTEAFF. DNA of the CDR3: TGCAGCGTGAGCCCCGGGACAGCCGACACTGAAGCTTTCTTT.

This clonotype has only a few counts. V and J are TRBV28 and TRBJ1-2, with D hard to call. The CDR3 spans 14 residues. Germline CDR1 and CDR2: MDHEN and SYDVKM. Trimming removed 6 bases at V and 4 bases at J, with 15 bases between. CDR3 amino acids: CASSLNKWGYGYTF. The CDR3 DNA follows: TGTGCCAGCAGCCTAAACAAGTGGGGCTATGGCTACACCTTC.

This rearrangement joins TRBV6-8 to TRBJ2-4; the D gene is possibly TRBD1 (6 bases). From germline, CDR1 is MNHGY and CDR2 SAAAGT. The CDR3 totals 16 residues. V was cut by 5 bases and J by 0 bases, with 14 bases left in between. CDR3 loop: CASSTRTALAKNIQYF. CDR3 DNA sequence: TGTGCCAGCAGTACCCGGACAGCACTAGCCAAAAACATTCAGTACTTC.

This clonotype occurred many times. The rearrangement uses TRBV7-2 and TRBJ1-1; D not certain. This CDR3 has 15 amino acids. Per the germline V gene, CDR1 is SGHTA and CDR2 is FQGNSA. The germline V and J ends were trimmed by 1 base and 0 bases, with 9 bases remaining between them. The CDR3 sequence is CASSLVPYLNTEAFF. The CDR3 DNA reads as TGTGCCAGCAGCTTAGTCCCCTACTTGAACACTGAAGCTTTCTTT.

V gene TRBV7-9 combines with J gene TRBJ2-5, with D possibly TRBD2 on 6 matching bases. Germline CDR1 reads SEHNR; CDR2 reads FQNEAQ (reference sequence). The CDR3 contains 13 residues. With 3 bases removed from V and 5 bases from J, the gap between germline ends came to 10 bases. The CDR3 reads CASSFGGTETQYF. The CDR3 DNA is TGTGCCAGCAGCTTCGGGGGAACGGAGACCCAGTACTTC.

In this sample, this clonotype turned up a few times. The chain carries TRBV4-3 and TRBJ1-6; no firm D call. The CDR3 totals 13 residues. V lost 5 bases to trimming and J lost 8 bases, with 10 bases between them. CDR1 and CDR2 from the germline V gene are LGHNA and YSLEER. The CDR3 protein is CASSTGMDSPLHF. The DNA of the CDR3 is TGCGCCAGCAGCACCGGGATGGATTCACCCCTCCACTTT.

The V call is TRBV15, the J call TRBJ1-6; the D is unclear. Trimming shortened V by 0 bases and J by 10 bases, and 16 bases separated the two germline ends. The germline CDR1 and CDR2 sequences are LNHNV and YYDKDF (reference sequence). The CDR3 spans 16 residues. The CDR3 DNA is TGTGCCACCAGCAGAGATTTCCCCGCCCGCGGGTCACCCCTCCACTTT. Translation gives CATSRDFPARGSPLHF.

The V gene is TRBV11-2, the J gene TRBJ1-1; D ambiguous. CDR1 is SGHAT and CDR2 is FQNNGV in the germline V gene. The CDR3 loop spans 13 amino acids. The V end lost 3 bases, the J end lost 5 bases, and 10 bases lay between the germline ends. For the CDR3, the DNA is TGTGCCAGCAGCTTGACTTCTCGGACTGAAGCTTTCTTT. It is translated as CASSLTSRTEAFF.

This clonotype has only a few counts. This rearrangement joins TRBV28 to TRBJ2-4; the D call may be TRBD1 or TRBD2 (5 bases each). Trimming cost V 10 bases and J 0 bases, with 13 bases left between them. The germline V gene has CDR1 MDHEN and CDR2 SYDVKM. The CDR3 has 14 amino acids. CDR3 region: CATLRGLAKNIQYF. DNA for the CDR3: TGTGCCACCCTACGGGGCCTAGCCAAAAACATTCAGTACTTC.

The V call is TRBV29-1, the J call TRBJ2-7; 8 bases line up with TRBD1. Trimming at V came to 1 base and at J to 4 bases, leaving 9 bases not matched to a gene. The CDR3 extends over 15 amino acids. CDR1 SQVTM and CDR2 ANQGSEA come from the germline V gene. CDR3 sequence (DNA): TGCAGCGTTGAAGGGAGGCGGGACAGGCCTTACGAGCAGTACTTC. This sequence encodes CSVEGRRDRPYEQYF.

This clonotype was detected a few times. The chain carries TRBV6-2 or TRBV6-3 and TRBJ2-1; TRBD2 might be the D (6 bases). The CDR3 is 12 amino acids. Germline V gene sequence: CDR1 MNHEY, CDR2 SVGEGT. Trimming pared 6 bases from V and 6 bases from J, leaving 9 bases between. CDR3 sequence: CASRTGGNEQFF. CDR3 DNA: TGTGCCAGCAGGACCGGGGGCAATGAGCAGTTCTTC.

This clonotype was seen more than once but under ten times. The genes are TRBV20-1 and TRBJ2-3, with D tentatively TRBD1 (5 bases). The germline V gene has CDR1 DFQATT and CDR2 SNEGSKA (reference sequence). The CDR3 runs 14 residues. With 5 bases removed from V and 2 bases from J, the gap between germline ends came to 14 bases. The CDR3 nucleotides read TGCAGTGCTCAAGAATGGACAATCACAGATACGCAGTATTTT. Its translation: CSAQEWTITDTQYF.

In this sample, this clonotype turned up a few times. The V and J genes are TRBV5-1 and TRBJ1-2, with D unresolved. The CDR3 sequence is 14 residues long. The ends were cut back, 4 bases at V and 3 bases at J, with 13 bases in the middle. The germline V gene encodes CDR1 SGHRS and CDR2 YFSETQ. The CDR3 DNA reads TGCGCCAGCAGCCCAGCCGAGACGGACTATGGCTACACCTTC. Protein sequence: CASSPAETDYGYTF.

The table lists this clonotype with a few counts. The chain uses TRBV6-2 or TRBV6-3 and TRBJ2-7; D may be TRBD1 (5 bases). Per germline, CDR1 MNHEY and CDR2 SVGEGT. With 5 bases removed from V and 0 bases from J, the gap between germline ends came to 11 bases. This CDR3 is built from 14 residues. This CDR3 is CASSTRRASYEQYF. The CDR3 nucleotides read TGTGCCAGCAGTACCCGCAGGGCCTCCTACGAGCAGTACTTC.

In its sample, this clonotype was seen many times. The chain combines TRBV7-3 with TRBJ2-1, with 7 nucleotides matching TRBD1. The CDR3 is 14 amino acids. The V gene's germline CDR1 is SGHTA and CDR2 FQGTGA. V was pared by 6 bases and J by 6 bases, with 8 bases of the junction left unmatched. CDR3 sequence (DNA): TGTGCCAGCAGTCCCGACAGGGTGCCCAATGAGCAGTTCTTC. As protein: CASSPDRVPNEQFF.

This clonotype was detected many times. The chain employs TRBV12-3 or TRBV12-4 and TRBJ2-1, with D unresolved. The ends were cut back, 6 bases at V and 7 bases at J, with 10 bases in the middle. This CDR3 is built from 12 residues. The CDR3 sequence is CASSLGRNEQFF. The CDR3 nucleotides read TGTGCCAGCAGCCTTGGGCGGAATGAGCAGTTCTTC.

This clonotype was counted a single time. The genes are TRBV11-2 and TRBJ2-7; D may be TRBD2 (5 bases). CDR3 size: 15 residues. The germline gives CDR1 SGHAT, CDR2 FQNNGV. Trimming left V 0 bases short and J 0 bases short, with 9 bases between. CDR3 loop: CASSLEPGSSYEQYF. Written as DNA, the CDR3 is TGTGCCAGCAGCTTAGAGCCGGGGAGCTCCTACGAGCAGTACTTC.

This clonotype was counted at least ten times. The chain carries TRBV7-2 and TRBJ2-1, with unresolved D. Germline V gives CDR1 SGHTA, CDR2 FQGNSA. With 1 base removed from V and 3 bases from J, the gap between germline ends came to 4 bases. This CDR3 spans 13 amino acids. The CDR3 DNA is TGTGCCAGCAGCTTAGTACGCTACAATGAGCAGTTCTTC. Its protein is CASSLVRYNEQFF.

This clonotype was observed many times. The chain is built from TRBV7-8 and TRBJ2-5; 13 bases are a match to TRBD2. Looked up from germline, CDR1 is SGHVS and CDR2 is FQNEAQ. The CDR3 spans 16 residues. The trim removed 5 bases at V and 5 bases at J, leaving 8 bases unmatched. CDR3 sequence (DNA): TGTGCCAGCAGCAGTGGACTAGCGGGGGCATGGGAGACCCAGTACTTC. Amino acid sequence: CASSSGLAGAWETQYF.

This clonotype was seen at least ten times. The chain uses TRBV7-2 and TRBJ2-5; 12 positions agree with TRBD2. The V segment lost 5 bases and the J segment 8 bases; nucleotides outside the gene matches: 6. Germline V gene data show CDR1 as SGHTA and CDR2 as FQGNSA. The length of the CDR3 is 14 residues. CDR3 DNA sequence: TGTGCCAGCAGCGAGCTAGCGGGGGGGCATACCCAGTACTTC. Residues: CASSELAGGHTQYF.

This clonotype was counted ten times or more. The genes are TRBV7-2 and TRBJ1-2; D may be TRBD1 (6 bases). V was cut by 5 bases and J by 5 bases, with 21 bases left in between. The CDR3 covers 16 residues. Germline V CDR1 and CDR2: SGHTA, FQGNSA. CDR3 DNA sequence: TGTGCCAGCAGCCTAGGGGGTAGACAGCCGATATATGGCTACACCTTC. As protein: CASSLGGRQPIYGYTF.

This clonotype was seen at least ten times. The rearrangement links TRBV7-2 to TRBJ1-2, with D uncertain. Trimming took 7 bases from V and 1 from J, leaving 7 bases between them. The CDR3 is 12 residues long. From germline, CDR1 is SGHTA and CDR2 FQGNSA. CDR3 loop: CASTSLNYGYTF. The CDR3 nucleotides are TGTGCCAGCACCAGCCTTAACTATGGCTACACCTTC.

The J gene is TRBJ1-6, the V gene TRBV12-3 or TRBV12-4; 7 bases line up with TRBD1. Unmatched junction bases numbered 6, after V lost 4 bases and J lost 9 bases. The CDR3 is 14 residues long. CDR3: CASSYNRGSSPLHF. CDR3 coding DNA: TGTGCCAGCAGTTATAACAGGGGTAGTTCACCCCTCCACTTT.

This clonotype was seen a few times. The J gene is TRBJ2-5, the V gene TRBV14, with TRBD1 as a possible D gene (7 bases). V shed 0 bases and J shed 1 base, with 12 bases lying between them. Germline-derived CDR1 and CDR2 are SGHDN and FVKESK. The CDR3 is made up of 16 amino acids. The CDR3 DNA sequence: TGTGCCAGCAGCCAAGAAAGGCAGGGGGGCCAAGAGACCCAGTACTTC. Its protein product is CASSQERQGGQETQYF.

This clonotype was detected only once. The V call is TRBV28, the J call TRBJ2-7; TRBD1 matches 8 bases. The length of the CDR3 is 15 residues. The V gene's germline CDR1 is MDHEN and CDR2 SYDVKM. Trimming cost V 5 bases and J 0 bases; bases outside gene matches: 6. The CDR3 region has the DNA TGTGCCAGCAGTCTCCAGGGGGCCTTCTCCTACGAGCAGTACTTC. It encodes CASSLQGAFSYEQYF.

This clonotype was observed a handful of times. The gene calls are TRBV4-1 and TRBJ1-1, with D hard to call. V was trimmed by 5 bases and J by 1 base, leaving 17 bases between them. The CDR3 loop spans 16 amino acids. Germline-derived CDR1 and CDR2 are MGHRA and YSYEKL. The CDR3 loop reads CASSSSRTSRNTEAFF. The CDR3 nucleotides are TGCGCCAGCAGCTCATCTCGGACGTCGAGGAACACTGAAGCTTTCTTT.

V usage is TRBV12-3 or TRBV12-4 and J usage is TRBJ2-1, with D possibly being TRBD2 (6 bases). Trimming removed 6 bases from V and 9 bases from J, with 15 bases in between. This CDR3 contains 13 residues. The CDR3 DNA reads as TGTGCCAGCAGCCTCCACGCGGGAACTGAGCAGTTCTTC. This translates into CASSLHAGTEQFF.